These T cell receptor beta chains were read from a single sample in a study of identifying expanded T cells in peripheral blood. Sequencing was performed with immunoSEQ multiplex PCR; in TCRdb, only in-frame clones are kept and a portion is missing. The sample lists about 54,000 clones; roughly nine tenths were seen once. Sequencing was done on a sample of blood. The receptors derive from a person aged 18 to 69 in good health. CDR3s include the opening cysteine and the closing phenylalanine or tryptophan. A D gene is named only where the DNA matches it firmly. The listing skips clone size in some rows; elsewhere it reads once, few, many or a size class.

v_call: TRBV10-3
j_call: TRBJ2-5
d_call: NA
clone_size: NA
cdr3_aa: CAISESNLAVYQETQYF
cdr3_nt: TGTGCCATCAGTGAGTCGAATTTAGCGGTGTACCAAGAGACCCAGTACTTC

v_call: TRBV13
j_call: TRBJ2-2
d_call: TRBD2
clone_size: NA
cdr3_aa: CASSLGGGTGELFF
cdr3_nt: TGTGCCAGCAGCTTAGGCGGGGGGACCGGGGAGCTGTTTTTT

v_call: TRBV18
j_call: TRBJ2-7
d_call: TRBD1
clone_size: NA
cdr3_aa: CASSPGTGDIYEQYF
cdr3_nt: TGTGCCAGCTCACCCGGGACAGGGGACATCTACGAGCAGTACTTC

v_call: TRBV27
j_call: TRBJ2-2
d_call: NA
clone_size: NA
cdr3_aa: CASSLVGRTGELFF
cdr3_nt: TGTGCCAGCAGTTTGGTAGGGAGGACCGGGGAGCTGTTTTTT

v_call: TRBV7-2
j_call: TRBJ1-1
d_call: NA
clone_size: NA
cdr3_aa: CASSAEQGYTEAFF
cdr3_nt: TGTGCCAGCAGCGCCGAACAGGGTTACACTGAAGCTTTCTTT

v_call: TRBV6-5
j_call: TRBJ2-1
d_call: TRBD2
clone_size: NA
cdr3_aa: CASSYSGLAAGEQFF
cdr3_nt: TGTGCCAGCAGTTACTCTGGGCTAGCGGCCGGGGAGCAGTTCTTC

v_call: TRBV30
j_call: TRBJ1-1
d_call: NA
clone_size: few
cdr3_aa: CAYFGVAGTTEAFF
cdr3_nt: TGTGCCTACTTCGGAGTTGCAGGGACGACTGAAGCTTTCTTT

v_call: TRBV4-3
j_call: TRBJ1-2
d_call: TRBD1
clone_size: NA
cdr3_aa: CASSRQGMNYGYTF
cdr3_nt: TGCGCCAGCAGTCGACAGGGAATGAACTATGGCTACACCTTC

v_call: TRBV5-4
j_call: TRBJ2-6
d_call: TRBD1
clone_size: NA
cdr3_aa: CASRKTGTALSGANVLTF
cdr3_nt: TGTGCCAGCAGAAAAACCGGGACAGCCCTCTCTGGGGCCAACGTCCTGACTTTC

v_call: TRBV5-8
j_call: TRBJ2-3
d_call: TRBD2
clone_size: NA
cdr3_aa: CASRKTSGRTDTQYF
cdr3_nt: TGTGCCAGCAGGAAGACTAGCGGGAGAACAGATACGCAGTATTTT

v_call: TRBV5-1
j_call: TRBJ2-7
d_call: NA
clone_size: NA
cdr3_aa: CASTRGTAYEQYF
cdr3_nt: TGCGCCAGCACACGCGGGACCGCCTACGAGCAGTACTTC

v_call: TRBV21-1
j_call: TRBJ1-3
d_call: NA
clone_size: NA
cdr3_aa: CASSSTGPIRGNTIYF
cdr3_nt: TGTGCCAGCAGTTCGACAGGGCCGATACGAGGAAACACCATATATTTT

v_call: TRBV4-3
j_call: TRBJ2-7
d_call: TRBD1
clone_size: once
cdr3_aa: CASSQGSGTGAYEQYF
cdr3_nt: TGCGCCAGCAGCCAAGGTTCCGGGACAGGTGCCTACGAGCAGTACTTC

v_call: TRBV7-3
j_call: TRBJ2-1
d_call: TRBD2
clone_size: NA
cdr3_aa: CASSPSGSLYNEQFF
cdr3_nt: TGTGCCAGCAGCCCTAGCGGGAGCCTTTATAATGAGCAGTTCTTC

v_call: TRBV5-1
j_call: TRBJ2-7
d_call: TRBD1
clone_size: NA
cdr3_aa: CASSFQGAREQYF
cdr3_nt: TGCGCCAGCAGCTTTCAGGGGGCGCGGGAGCAGTACTTC

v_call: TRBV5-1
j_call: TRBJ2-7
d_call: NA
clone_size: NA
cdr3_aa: CASSDPGQHYEQYF
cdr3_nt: TGCGCCAGCAGCGACCCTGGACAGCACTACGAGCAGTACTTC

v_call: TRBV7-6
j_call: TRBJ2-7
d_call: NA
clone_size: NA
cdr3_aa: CASSLGAGLYEQYF
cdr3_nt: TGTGCCAGCAGCTTAGGGGCAGGGTTGTACGAGCAGTACTTC